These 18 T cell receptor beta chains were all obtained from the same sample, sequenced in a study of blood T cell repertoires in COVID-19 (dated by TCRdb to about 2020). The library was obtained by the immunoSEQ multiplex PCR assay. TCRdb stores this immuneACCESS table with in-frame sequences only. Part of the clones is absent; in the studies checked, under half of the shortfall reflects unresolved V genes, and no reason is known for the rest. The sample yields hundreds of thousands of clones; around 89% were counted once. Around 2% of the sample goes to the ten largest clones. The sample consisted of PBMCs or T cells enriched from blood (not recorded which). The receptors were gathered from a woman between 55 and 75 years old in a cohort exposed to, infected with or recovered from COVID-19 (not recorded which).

The CDR3 spells CASSLGSQGSNTEAFF. CDR3 DNA sequence: TGTGCCAGCAGCTTAGGAAGTCAGGGGTCGAACACTGAAGCTTTCTTT. The chain combines TRBV5-6 with TRBJ1-1; the D gene is possibly TRBD1 (6 bases). Germline CDR1 and CDR2: SGHDT and YYEEEE. V lost 2 bases, J lost 1 base, and 15 bases lay in between. The CDR3 sequence is 16 residues long.

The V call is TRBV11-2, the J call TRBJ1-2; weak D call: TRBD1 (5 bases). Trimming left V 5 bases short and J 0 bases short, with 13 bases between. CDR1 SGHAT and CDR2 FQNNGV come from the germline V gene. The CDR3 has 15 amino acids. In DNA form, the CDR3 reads TGTGCCAGCAGCCCAAGTGGGGCATCTAACTATGGCTACACCTTC. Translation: CASSPSGASNYGYTF.

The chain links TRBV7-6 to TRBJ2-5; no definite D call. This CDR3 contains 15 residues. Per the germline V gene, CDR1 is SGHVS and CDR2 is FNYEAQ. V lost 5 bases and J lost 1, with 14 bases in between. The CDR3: CASSLFDKTQETQYF. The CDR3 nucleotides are TGTGCCAGCAGCCTCTTCGACAAGACCCAAGAGACCCAGTACTTC.

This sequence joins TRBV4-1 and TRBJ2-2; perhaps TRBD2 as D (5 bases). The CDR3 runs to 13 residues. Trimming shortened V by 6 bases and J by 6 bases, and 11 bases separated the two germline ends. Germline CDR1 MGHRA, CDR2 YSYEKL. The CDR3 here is CASSRKRSGELFF. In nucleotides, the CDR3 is TGCGCCAGCAGTCGAAAGCGGTCCGGGGAGCTGTTTTTT.

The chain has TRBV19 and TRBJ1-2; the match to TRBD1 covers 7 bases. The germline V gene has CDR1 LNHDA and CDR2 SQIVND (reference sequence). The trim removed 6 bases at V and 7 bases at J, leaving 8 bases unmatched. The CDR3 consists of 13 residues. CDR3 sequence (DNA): TGTGCCAGTAGAGATCAGGGGGAGACTGGCTACACCTTC. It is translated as CASRDQGETGYTF.

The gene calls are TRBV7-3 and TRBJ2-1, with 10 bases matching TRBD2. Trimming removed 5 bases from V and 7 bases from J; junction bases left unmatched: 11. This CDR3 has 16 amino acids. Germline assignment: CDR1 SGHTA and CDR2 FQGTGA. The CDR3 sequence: CASSRSLAGILNEQFF. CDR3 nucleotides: TGTGCCAGCAGCCGTTCACTAGCGGGAATCTTGAATGAGCAGTTCTTC.

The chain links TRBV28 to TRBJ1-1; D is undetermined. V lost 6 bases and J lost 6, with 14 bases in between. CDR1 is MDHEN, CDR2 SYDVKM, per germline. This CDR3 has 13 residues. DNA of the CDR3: TGTGCCAGCAGCCAAACAAGGAGGGCTGAAGCTTTCTTT. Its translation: CASSQTRRAEAFF. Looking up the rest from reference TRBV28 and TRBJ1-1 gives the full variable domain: DVKVTQSSRYLVKRTGEKVFLECVQDMDHENMFWYRQDPGLGLRLIYFSYDVKMKEKGDIPEGYSVSREKKERFSLILESASTNQTSMYLCASSQTRRAEAFFGQGTRLTVV.

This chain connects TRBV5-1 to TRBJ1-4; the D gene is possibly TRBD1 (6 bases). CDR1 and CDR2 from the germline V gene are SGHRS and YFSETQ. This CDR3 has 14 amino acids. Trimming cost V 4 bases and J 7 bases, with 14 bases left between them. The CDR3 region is CASSPGGASEKLFF. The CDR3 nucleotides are TGCGCCAGCAGCCCGGGGGGGGCCAGTGAAAAACTGTTTTTT.

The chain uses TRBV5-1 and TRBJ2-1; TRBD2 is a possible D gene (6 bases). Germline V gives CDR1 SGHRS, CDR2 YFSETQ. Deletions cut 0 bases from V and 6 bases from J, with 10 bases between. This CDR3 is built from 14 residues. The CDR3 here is CASSLGQGGNEQFF. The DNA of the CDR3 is TGCGCCAGCAGCTTGGGGCAGGGAGGCAATGAGCAGTTCTTC.

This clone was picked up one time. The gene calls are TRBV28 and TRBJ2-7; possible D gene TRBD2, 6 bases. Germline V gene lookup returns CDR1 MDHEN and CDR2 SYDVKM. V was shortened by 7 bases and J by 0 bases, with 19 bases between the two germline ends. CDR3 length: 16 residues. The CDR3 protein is CASTPPSGRSSYEQYF. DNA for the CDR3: TGTGCCAGCACCCCCCCCAGCGGGCGAAGCTCCTACGAGCAGTACTTC.

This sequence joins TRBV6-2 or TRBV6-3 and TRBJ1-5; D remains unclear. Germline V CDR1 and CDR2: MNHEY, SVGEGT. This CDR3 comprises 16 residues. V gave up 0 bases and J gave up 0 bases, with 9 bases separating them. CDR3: CASSYSRRDSNQPQHF. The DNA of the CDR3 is TGTGCCAGCAGTTACTCAAGGAGAGATAGCAATCAGCCCCAGCATTTT.

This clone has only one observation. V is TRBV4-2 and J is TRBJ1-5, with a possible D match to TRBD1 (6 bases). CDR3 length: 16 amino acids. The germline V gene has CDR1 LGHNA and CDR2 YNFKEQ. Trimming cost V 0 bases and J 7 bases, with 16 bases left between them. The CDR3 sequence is CASSQDPGGGGQPQHF. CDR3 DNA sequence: TGTGCCAGCAGCCAAGACCCAGGAGGGGGAGGGCAGCCCCAGCATTTT.

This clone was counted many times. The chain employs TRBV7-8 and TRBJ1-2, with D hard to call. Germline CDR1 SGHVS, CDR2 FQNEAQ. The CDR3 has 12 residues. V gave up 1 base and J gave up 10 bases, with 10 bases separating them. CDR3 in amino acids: CASSLVPRDYTF. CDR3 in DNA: TGTGCCAGCAGCTTAGTACCGCGGGACTACACCTTC.

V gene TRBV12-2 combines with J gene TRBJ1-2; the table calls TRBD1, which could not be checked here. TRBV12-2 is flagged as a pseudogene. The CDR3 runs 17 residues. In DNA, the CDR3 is TGTGCAAGTCGCTTAAGGGTTTCTTCAGGGGGATGCTGGGGCTACACCTTC. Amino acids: CASRLRVSSGGCWGYTF.

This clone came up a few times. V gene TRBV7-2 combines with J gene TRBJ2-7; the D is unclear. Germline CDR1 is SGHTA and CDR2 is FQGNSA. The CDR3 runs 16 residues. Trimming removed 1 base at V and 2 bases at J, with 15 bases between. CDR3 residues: CASSLDTVGFTYEQYF. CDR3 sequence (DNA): TGTGCCAGCAGCTTAGATACTGTGGGCTTCACCTACGAGCAGTACTTC.

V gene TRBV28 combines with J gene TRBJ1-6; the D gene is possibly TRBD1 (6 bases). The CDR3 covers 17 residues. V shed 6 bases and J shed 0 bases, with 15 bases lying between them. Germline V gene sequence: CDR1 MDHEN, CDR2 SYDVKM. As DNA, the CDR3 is TGTGCCAGCAGGGGAGTTACAGGGAGCTCCTATAATTCACCCCTCCACTTT. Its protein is CASRGVTGSSYNSPLHF.

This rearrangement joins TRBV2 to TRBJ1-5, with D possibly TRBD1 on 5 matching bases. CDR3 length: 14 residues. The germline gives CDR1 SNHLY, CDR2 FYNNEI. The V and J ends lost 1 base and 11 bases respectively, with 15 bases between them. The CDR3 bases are TGTGCCAGCAGTGAAGGGCAGGGTGCTAGAGCCCAGCATTTT. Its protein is CASSEGQGARAQHF.

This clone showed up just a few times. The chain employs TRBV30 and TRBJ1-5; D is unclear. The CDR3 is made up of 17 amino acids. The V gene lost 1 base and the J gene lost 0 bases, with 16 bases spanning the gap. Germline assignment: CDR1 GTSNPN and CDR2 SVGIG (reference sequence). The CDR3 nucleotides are TGTGCCTGGAGTGGGAGGCAGGCGACGTATAGCAATCAGCCCCAGCATTTT. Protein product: CAWSGRQATYSNQPQHF.